These 11 T cell receptor beta chains came from one sample sequenced in a study of cytomegalovirus exposure and HLA in healthy donors. Vbeta (60) and Jbeta (13) primers were used in the PCR. The table came from immunoSEQ multiplex PCR; TCRdb's copy has only in-frame clones and leaves some out. The table records approximately 160,000 clones, around four fifths of them present only once. Sequenced sample: PBMCs. The receptors derive from a man between 18 and 29 years old in good health and CMV-seropositive.

The rearrangement links TRBV6-5 to TRBJ2-3, with D perhaps TRBD2 (6 bases). Germline values: CDR1 MNHEY, CDR2 SVGAGI. CDR3 length: 13 amino acids. The V end was cut by 3 bases, the J end by 11 bases, with 15 bases between. The CDR3 DNA follows: TGTGCCAGCAGTTATGGCTCGGACGGGAGGCAGTATTTT. This sequence encodes CASSYGSDGRQYF.

The chain has TRBV5-4 and TRBJ1-1, with D perhaps TRBD1 (5 bases). The V gene's germline CDR1 is SGHNT and CDR2 YYREEE (reference sequence). The V and J ends lost 0 bases and 7 bases respectively, with 19 bases between them. This CDR3 contains 16 residues. The CDR3 DNA reads as TGTGCCAGCAGCTTGGCCGGGGGTTTGCCCCCTAATGAAGCTTTCTTT. Its translation: CASSLAGGLPPNEAFF. Supplemented by reference TRBV5-4 and TRBJ1-1, the full variable domain reads ETGVTQSPTHLIKTRGQQVTLRCSSQSGHNTVSWYQQALGQGPQFIFQYYREEENGRGNFPPRFSGLQFPNYSSELNVNALELDDSALYLCASSLAGGLPPNEAFFGQGTRLTVV.

The rearrangement joins TRBV7-9 to TRBJ1-4; 7 bases map to TRBD1. This CDR3 is built from 16 residues. Germline-derived CDR1 and CDR2 are SEHNR and FQNEAQ (reference sequence). J lost 4 bases, V lost 1 base, and 6 bases had no gene match. CDR3 sequence: CASSLGDRAVNEKLFF. CDR3 bases: TGTGCCAGCAGCTTAGGAGACAGGGCGGTTAATGAAAAACTGTTTTTT. Using reference TRBV7-9 and TRBJ1-4 for the parts outside the CDR3, the full variable domain is DTGVSQNPRHKITKRGQNVTFRCDPISEHNRLYWYRQTLGQGPEFLTYFQNEAQLEKSRLLSDRFSAERPKGSFSTLEIQRTEQGDSAMYLCASSLGDRAVNEKLFFGSGTQLSVL.

This clone was detected only a few times. A read error is likely, as this CDR3 ends without the conserved phenylalanine or tryptophan. This rearrangement joins TRBV11-2 to TRBJ1-6; 8 nucleotides match TRBD1. The germline CDR1 and CDR2 sequences are SGHAT and FQNNGV. The CDR3 loop spans 14 amino acids. V trimming: 4 bases; J trimming: 7 bases; junction bases outside the gene matches: 3. In DNA, the CDR3 is TGTGCCAGCAGCTATGGGACAGGCAATTCACCCCTCCACCTT. Its protein is CASSYGTGNSPLHL.

The chain is built from TRBV6-1 and TRBJ1-1; 7 bases agree with TRBD1. The CDR3 covers 14 residues. The germline gives CDR1 MNHNS, CDR2 SASEGT. V dropped 6 bases and J dropped 5; count of bases not matched to a gene: 9. The CDR3 protein is CASSMSRQGTEAFF. For the CDR3, the DNA is TGTGCCAGCAGCATGTCCAGACAGGGAACTGAAGCTTTCTTT.

This rearrangement joins TRBV9 to TRBJ2-2; 7 bases are shared with TRBD2. The CDR3 is 16 residues long. Germline CDR1 is SGDLS and CDR2 is YYNGEE. Trimming at V came to 3 bases and at J to 7 bases, leaving 12 bases not matched to a gene. The CDR3 reads CASSAGGGRFSGELFF. CDR3 coding DNA: TGTGCCAGCAGCGCCGGTGGCGGGAGATTCAGCGGGGAGCTGTTTTTT.

This chain uses TRBV18 with TRBJ1-2; D gene uncertain. V lost 5 bases and J lost 8, with 9 bases in between. CDR1 is KGHSH and CDR2 is LQKENI in the germline V gene. CDR3 size: 11 residues. CDR3 sequence: CASSSTGGYTF. CDR3 bases: TGTGCCAGCTCATCGACGGGGGGCTACACCTTC.

The gene calls are TRBV27 and TRBJ2-1; the D gene is possibly TRBD1 (6 bases). With 6 bases removed from V and 7 bases from J, the gap between germline ends came to 16 bases. The CDR3 consists of 14 residues. The germline CDR1 and CDR2 sequences are MNHEY and SMNVEV (reference sequence). The CDR3 nucleotides read TGTGCCAGCAGCCAACAGGGAAGTGGGAATGAGCAGTTCTTC. Translating gives CASSQQGSGNEQFF.

The V gene is TRBV11-2, the J gene TRBJ2-7; TRBD1 matches 8 bases. Germline trimming cut 6 bases from V and 0 bases from J; bases unmatched to any gene: 7. Germline loops: CDR1 SGHAT, CDR2 FQNNGV. This CDR3 comprises 15 residues. CDR3 loop: CASSPTGGRSYEQYF. In DNA, the CDR3 is TGTGCCAGCAGTCCTACAGGGGGGCGCTCCTACGAGCAGTACTTC. The entire variable domain, with the rest obtained from reference TRBV11-2 and TRBJ2-7, is as follows: EAGVAQSPRYKIIEKRQSVAFWCNPISGHATLYWYQQILGQGPKLLIQFQNNGVVDDSQLPKDRFSAERLKGVDSTLKIQPAKLEDSAVYLCASSPTGGRSYEQYFGPGTRLTVT.

This chain uses TRBV6-5 with TRBJ1-2; TRBD1 matches 9 bases. V lost 4 bases and J lost 3; bases outside the gene matches: 6. The CDR3 length is 15 residues. Germline values: CDR1 MNHEY, CDR2 SVGAGI. CDR3 amino acids: CASSWGDRAYYGYTF. CDR3 sequence (DNA): TGTGCCAGCAGTTGGGGGGACAGGGCCTACTATGGCTACACCTTC.

This clone was picked up one time. The chain joins TRBV5-8 to TRBJ1-3, with 7 bases matching TRBD1. The V segment lost 7 bases and the J segment 0 bases; nucleotides outside the gene matches: 4. Germline CDR1 SGHTS, CDR2 YDEGEE. The CDR3 covers 14 residues. Here the CDR3 reads CASVRQGSGNTIYF. In DNA form, the CDR3 reads TGTGCCAGCGTACGACAGGGCTCTGGAAACACCATATATTTT.